This T cell receptor (beta chain) was identified in a study of lymphopenia after photon versus proton radiotherapy. Study-wide findings and caveats: Authors raise, but do not show, better survival with proton therapy. After the lymphocyte nadir, photon-treated repertoires showed oligoclonal expansion, especially of CD8+ Temra cells.

Clones were read by immunoSEQ multiplex PCR, and TCRdb kept only the in-frame ones, dropping some. The sample lists 39,000 or so clones; approximately 90% were seen once. This clone was seen a single time. Antigen: not known. Sequencing was performed on peripheral blood, taken from a patient treated with photon-based radiotherapy. The TCR comes from a man aged 55 to 69 with cholangiocarcinoma.

The CDR3 here is CASSTQAGSYNEQFF. The DNA of the CDR3 is TGTGCCAGCAGTACCCAGGCTGGCTCCTACAATGAGCAGTTCTTC. The chain employs TRBV6-5 and TRBJ2-1; D uncertain. V dropped 5 bases and J dropped 0 bases, with 11 bases sitting between them. This CDR3 is 15 amino acids long. Germline lookup yields CDR1 MNHEY and CDR2 SVGAGI.